The present T cell receptor (beta chain) was sequenced within a study of T cell responses to AZD1222 COVID-19 vaccine. TCRdb's copy holds only in-frame clones and misses some; the assay was immunoSEQ multiplex PCR. Of around 150,000 clones listed, 80% to 90% are singletons. Trimming removed 1 base at V and 1 base at J, with 13 bases between. The length of the CDR3 is 16 residues. Germline V gene lookup returns CDR1 MGHRA and CDR2 YSYEKL. Study results and caveats: Only five or six AZD1222 recipients were seropositive at baseline. There were vaccine-associated CD4 TCRs across spike, dominant at 160-218 and 743-854. Increased Spike-specific TCR breadth and depth were observed after two AZD1222 doses. Reports indicate that nearly half of spike-specific TCRs are directed at unmutated variant regions.

Regarding this clone: Its specificity is unknown.

The sample here was peripheral blood, taken on day 0 of AZD1222 vaccination. This TCR derives from an adult in good health. The chain couples TRBV4-1 to TRBJ1-1, with D hard to call. The CDR3 loop is CASSQVQEEWNTEAFF. In DNA, the CDR3 is TGCGCCAGCAGCCAAGTTCAAGAGGAATGGAACACTGAAGCTTTCTTT.